These 17 T cell receptor beta chains came from one sample sequenced in a study of T cell responses to AZD1222 COVID-19 vaccine. Assay used: immunoSEQ multiplex PCR; TCRdb lists only in-frame clones, some missing. The sample has more than 100,000 clones, just over 85% seen once; the top ten hold 7.6%. The sample here was peripheral blood, taken on day 0 of AZD1222 vaccination. These receptors were obtained from an adult in good health.

J is TRBJ1-6 and V is TRBV18, with 7 bases that match TRBD1. The V segment lost 2 bases and the J segment 1 base; nucleotides outside the gene matches: 14. CDR1 and CDR2 from the germline V gene are KGHSH and LQKENI. CDR3 length equals 20 residues. CDR3 coding DNA: TGTGCCAGCTCACCAGAGCGAGGACAGGCAATAGGATCCTATAATTCACCCCTCCACTTT. This sequence encodes CASSPERGQAIGSYNSPLHF.

This clone showed up just once. This chain joins TRBV4-1 and TRBJ2-5; D is possibly TRBD1 (5 bases). The V end was cut by 1 base, the J end by 7 bases, with 16 bases between. This CDR3 comprises 15 residues. CDR1 and CDR2 (germline): MGHRA, YSYEKL. CDR3 in DNA: TGCGCCAGCAGCCAAGGCAGGGCCCGGGTAGGGACCCAGTACTTC. Protein sequence: CASSQGRARVGTQYF.

This clone was detected a few times. V is TRBV9 and J is TRBJ2-7, with 10 nucleotides matching TRBD1. V lost 3 bases and J lost 3; bases outside the gene matches: 3. Germline-derived CDR1 and CDR2 are SGDLS and YYNGEE. This CDR3 region has 14 residues. CDR3 in amino acids: CASSARDRGYEQYF. The DNA for the CDR3 is TGTGCCAGCAGCGCTCGGGACAGGGGCTACGAGCAGTACTTC.

The V gene is TRBV25-1, the J gene TRBJ2-7; possible D gene TRBD2, 6 bases. This CDR3 comprises 13 residues. The germline V and J ends were trimmed by 2 bases and 3 bases, with 8 bases remaining between them. Germline loops: CDR1 MGHDK, CDR2 SYGVNS. The CDR3 DNA reads as TGTGCCAGCAGTGAAGGGCGGGACTACGAGCAGTACTTC. This gives the protein CASSEGRDYEQYF.

In its sample, this clone was seen a few times. The rearrangement uses TRBV7-2 and TRBJ2-2, with D perhaps TRBD1 (6 bases). This CDR3 is 15 amino acids long. Germline-derived CDR1 and CDR2 are SGHTA and FQGNSA. Trimming cost V 6 bases and J 3 bases, with 14 bases left between them. CDR3 sequence reads: CASRFRQAYTGELFF. The CDR3 DNA reads TGTGCCAGCAGATTTAGACAGGCCTACACCGGGGAGCTGTTTTTT. Variable domain in full (rest from reference TRBV7-2 and TRBJ2-2): GAGVSQSPSNKVTEKGKDVELRCDPISGHTALYWYRQSLGQGLEFLIYFQGNSAPDKSGLPSDRFSAERTGGSVSTLTIQRTQQEDSAVYLCASRFRQAYTGELFFGEGSRLTVL.

This chain links TRBV4-3 with TRBJ2-7; D is ambiguous. This CDR3 comprises 15 residues. The V end lost 0 bases, the J end lost 6 bases, and 15 bases lay between the germline ends. Germline CDR1 is LGHNA and CDR2 is YSLEER. In nucleotides, the CDR3 is TGCGCCAGCAGCCAAGATCACCCTAGGATTGGCGAGCAGTACTTC. This codes for CASSQDHPRIGEQYF.

V usage is TRBV28 and J usage is TRBJ1-2; unclear D gene. Trimming cost V 3 bases and J 6 bases, with 11 bases left between them. This CDR3 is 13 amino acids long. CDR1 is MDHEN, CDR2 SYDVKM, per germline. For the CDR3, the DNA is TGTGCCAGCAGTTTGTTCGGGCGGCATGGCTACACCTTC. This sequence encodes CASSLFGRHGYTF.

This chain connects TRBV18 to TRBJ1-2, with D possibly matching TRBD1 (5 bases). The V end was cut by 3 bases, the J end by 8 bases, with 16 bases between. The CDR3 loop spans 14 amino acids. CDR1 KGHSH and CDR2 LQKENI come from the germline V gene. CDR3 region: CASSPGDVGQGYTF. In DNA, the CDR3 is TGTGCCAGCTCACCGGGGGACGTGGGGCAAGGCTACACCTTC.

The rearrangement joins TRBV7-3 to TRBJ2-3; possibly TRBD2 for D (5 bases). Germline assignment: CDR1 SGHTA and CDR2 FQGTGA. V dropped 4 bases and J dropped 7 bases, with 9 bases sitting between them. This CDR3 contains 12 residues. In nucleotides, the CDR3 is TGTGCCAGCAGCTCTGACTACTATACGCAGTATTTT. It yields the protein CASSSDYYTQYF.

V usage is TRBV7-2 and J usage is TRBJ1-3; the D is unclear. Germline values: CDR1 SGHTA, CDR2 FQGNSA. The CDR3 consists of 16 residues. V lost 2 bases to trimming and J lost 0 bases, with 11 bases between them. CDR3 in amino acids: CASSLYRTNSGNTIYF. The CDR3 DNA reads TGTGCCAGCAGCTTATACAGAACCAACTCTGGAAACACCATATATTTT.

This clone was observed a few times. The chain combines TRBV11-2 with TRBJ1-4; perhaps TRBD1 as D (6 bases). V lost 1 base and J 3 bases, leaving 21 bases between the germline ends. The CDR3 spans 19 residues. From germline, CDR1 is SGHAT and CDR2 FQNNGV. The CDR3 coding sequence is TGTGCCAGCAGCTTAGGGTGGGGGCGCGTTAGCTTCGCTAATGAAAAACTGTTTTTT. Translated, it gives CASSLGWGRVSFANEKLFF. The complete variable domain, with remaining parts taken from reference TRBV11-2 and TRBJ1-4, reads EAGVAQSPRYKIIEKRQSVAFWCNPISGHATLYWYQQILGQGPKLLIQFQNNGVVDDSQLPKDRFSAERLKGVDSTLKIQPAKLEDSAVYLCASSLGWGRVSFANEKLFFGSGTQLSVL.

The genes are TRBV18 and TRBJ2-5; no reliable D call. Germline-derived CDR1 and CDR2 are KGHSH and LQKENI. This CDR3 has 14 residues. V dropped 3 bases and J dropped 5 bases, with 13 bases sitting between them. The CDR3 DNA is TGTGCCAGCTCACCCCCCCCAGGCCACGAGACCCAGTACTTC. As protein: CASSPPPGHETQYF.

The chain carries TRBV3-1 (or the pseudogene TRBV3-2) and TRBJ2-5, with no clear D. Germline V gives CDR1 LGHDT, CDR2 YNNKEL (reference sequence). This CDR3 is 12 amino acids long. Between the trimmed V and J ends, which lost 2 bases and 5 bases, there was a span of 6 bases. This chain's CDR3 is CASSQIRETQYF. CDR3 coding DNA: TGTGCCAGCAGCCAAATACGTGAGACCCAGTACTTC.

The genes are TRBV27 and TRBJ1-1; no reliable D call. With 6 bases removed from V and 2 bases from J, the gap between germline ends came to 10 bases. The CDR3 contains 13 residues. The V gene's germline CDR1 is MNHEY and CDR2 SMNVEV (reference sequence). CDR3 sequence: CASSPPANTEAFF. The DNA of the CDR3 is TGTGCCAGCAGCCCCCCCGCCAACACTGAAGCTTTCTTT.

The chain links TRBV6-4 to TRBJ2-7; D is possibly TRBD1 or TRBD2 (5 bases each). The CDR3 has 16 amino acids. V lost 7 bases to trimming and J lost 0 bases, with 19 bases between them. Germline V lookup: CDR1 MRHNA, CDR2 SNTAGT. CDR3: CASIPPGPIFSYEQYF. For the CDR3, the DNA is TGTGCCAGCATACCCCCGGGACCGATTTTCTCCTACGAGCAGTACTTC.

The chain joins TRBV9 to TRBJ1-3, with TRBD1 matching 7 bases. The germline V gene has CDR1 SGDLS and CDR2 YYNGEE. Losses at the gene ends were 3 bases for V and 9 bases for J; bases not matched to a gene: 9. The CDR3 is 14 residues long. Written as DNA, the CDR3 is TGTGCCAGCAGCGCCGGGGACAGTACGGCCACCATATATTTT. Its protein is CASSAGDSTATIYF.

Only a few counts were recorded for this clone. This CDR3 reads CASSPQGKAYEQYF. DNA of the CDR3: TGTGCCAGCTCACCACAGGGGAAGGCCTACGAGCAGTACTTC. V and J are TRBV18 and TRBJ2-7; D is perhaps TRBD1 (5 bases). Germline loops: CDR1 KGHSH, CDR2 LQKENI. CDR3 length: 14 amino acids. Trimming removed 1 base from V and 2 bases from J, with 9 bases in between.